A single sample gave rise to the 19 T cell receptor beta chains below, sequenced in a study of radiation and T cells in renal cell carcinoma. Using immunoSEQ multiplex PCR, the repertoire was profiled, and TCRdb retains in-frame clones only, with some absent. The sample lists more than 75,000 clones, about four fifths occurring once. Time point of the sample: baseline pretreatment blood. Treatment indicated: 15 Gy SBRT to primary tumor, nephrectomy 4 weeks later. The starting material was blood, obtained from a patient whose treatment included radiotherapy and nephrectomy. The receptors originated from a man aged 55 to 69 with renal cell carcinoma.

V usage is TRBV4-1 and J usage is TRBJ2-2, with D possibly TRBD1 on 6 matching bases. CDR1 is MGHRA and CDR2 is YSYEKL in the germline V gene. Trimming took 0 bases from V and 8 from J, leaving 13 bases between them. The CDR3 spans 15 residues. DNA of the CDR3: TGCGCCAGCAGCCAAGATTGGGCAGGGGCAGGGGAGCTGTTTTTT. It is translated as CASSQDWAGAGELFF.

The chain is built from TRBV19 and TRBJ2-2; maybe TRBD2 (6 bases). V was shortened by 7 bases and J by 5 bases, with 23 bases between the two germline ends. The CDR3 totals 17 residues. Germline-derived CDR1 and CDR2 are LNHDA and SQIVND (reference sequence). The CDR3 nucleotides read TGTGCCAGTAAGGTAGGGGCGGCCCTAGGAGGGACCGGGGAGCTGTTTTTT. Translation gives CASKVGAALGGTGELFF.

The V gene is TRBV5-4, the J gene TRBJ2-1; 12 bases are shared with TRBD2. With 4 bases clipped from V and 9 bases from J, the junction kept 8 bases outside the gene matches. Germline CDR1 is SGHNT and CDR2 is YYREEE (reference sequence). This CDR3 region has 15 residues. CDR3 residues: CASSMTSGSRTEQFF. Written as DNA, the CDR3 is TGTGCCAGCAGCATGACTAGCGGGAGTAGGACTGAGCAGTTCTTC.

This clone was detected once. The CDR3 is CASSRQGNGRSYNEQFF. The CDR3 DNA sequence: TGCGCCAGCAGCCGACAAGGGAACGGGAGATCCTACAATGAGCAGTTCTTC. This rearrangement joins TRBV4-1 to TRBJ2-1; maybe TRBD2 (6 bases). This CDR3 comprises 17 residues. CDR1 and CDR2 from the germline V gene are MGHRA and YSYEKL. V gave up 4 bases and J gave up 1 base, with 17 bases separating them.

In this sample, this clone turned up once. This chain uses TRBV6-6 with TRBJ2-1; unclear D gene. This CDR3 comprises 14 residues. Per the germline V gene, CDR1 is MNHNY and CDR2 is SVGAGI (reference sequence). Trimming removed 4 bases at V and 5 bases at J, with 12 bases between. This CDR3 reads CASSWPGPNNEQFF. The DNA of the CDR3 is TGTGCCAGCAGTTGGCCAGGACCAAACAATGAGCAGTTCTTC.

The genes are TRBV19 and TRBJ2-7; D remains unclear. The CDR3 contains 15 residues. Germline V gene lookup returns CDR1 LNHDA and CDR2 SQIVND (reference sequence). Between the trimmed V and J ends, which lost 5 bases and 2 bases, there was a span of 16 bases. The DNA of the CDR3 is TGTGCCAGTAGTTTCGCGGACCCCAGCACCTACGAGCAGTACTTC. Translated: CASSFADPSTYEQYF.

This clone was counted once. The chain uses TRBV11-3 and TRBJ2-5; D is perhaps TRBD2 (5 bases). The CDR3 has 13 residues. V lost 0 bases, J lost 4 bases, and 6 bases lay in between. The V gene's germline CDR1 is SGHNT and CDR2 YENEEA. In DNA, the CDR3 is TGTGCCAGCAGCTTAGAACTAGGAGAGACCCAGTACTTC. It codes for CASSLELGETQYF. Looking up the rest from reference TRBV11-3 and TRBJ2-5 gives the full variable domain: EAGVVQSPRYKIIEKKQPVAFWCNPISGHNTLYWYLQNLGQGPELLIRYENEEAVDDSQLPKDRFSAERLKGVDSTLKIQPAELGDSAVYLCASSLELGETQYFGPGTRLLVL.

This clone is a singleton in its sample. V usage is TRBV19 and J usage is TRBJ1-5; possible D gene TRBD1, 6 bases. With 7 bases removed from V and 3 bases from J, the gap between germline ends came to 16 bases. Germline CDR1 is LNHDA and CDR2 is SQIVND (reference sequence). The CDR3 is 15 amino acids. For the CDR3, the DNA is TGTGCCAGTATGATCGGGACACCGAACAATCAGCCCCAGCATTTT. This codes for CASMIGTPNNQPQHF.

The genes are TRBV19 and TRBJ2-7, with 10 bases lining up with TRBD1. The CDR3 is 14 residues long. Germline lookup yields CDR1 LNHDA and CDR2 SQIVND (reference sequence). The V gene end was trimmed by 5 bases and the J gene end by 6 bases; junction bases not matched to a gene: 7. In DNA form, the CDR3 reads TGTGCCAGTAGTGCCGACCGGGACAGGGGCGAGCAGTACTTC. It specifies CASSADRDRGEQYF.

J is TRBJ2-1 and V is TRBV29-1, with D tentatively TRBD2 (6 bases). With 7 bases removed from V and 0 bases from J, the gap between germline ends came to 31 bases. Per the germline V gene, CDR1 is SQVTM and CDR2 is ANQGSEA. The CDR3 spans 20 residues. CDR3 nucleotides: TGCAGCGCGGGGGACGGACCTTGGGCGGTAGCGTACCGCTCCTACAATGAGCAGTTCTTC. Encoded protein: CSAGDGPWAVAYRSYNEQFF.

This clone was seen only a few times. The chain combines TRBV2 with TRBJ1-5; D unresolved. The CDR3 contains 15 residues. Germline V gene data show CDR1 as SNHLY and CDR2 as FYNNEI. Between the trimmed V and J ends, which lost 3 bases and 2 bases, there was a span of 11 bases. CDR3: CASSDRGGGNQPQHF. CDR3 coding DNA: TGTGCCAGCAGTGACCGGGGAGGAGGCAATCAGCCCCAGCATTTT.

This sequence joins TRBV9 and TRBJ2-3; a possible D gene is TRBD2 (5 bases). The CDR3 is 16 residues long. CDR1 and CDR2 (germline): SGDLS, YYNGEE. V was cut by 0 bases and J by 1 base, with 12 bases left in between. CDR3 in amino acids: CASSVALSARTDTQYF. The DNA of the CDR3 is TGTGCCAGCAGCGTAGCTCTTAGCGCCCGCACAGATACGCAGTATTTT.

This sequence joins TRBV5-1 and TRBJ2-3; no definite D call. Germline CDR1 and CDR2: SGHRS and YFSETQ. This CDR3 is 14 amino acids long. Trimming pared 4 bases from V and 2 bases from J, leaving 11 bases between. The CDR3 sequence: CASSRTDVTDTQYF. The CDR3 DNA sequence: TGCGCCAGCAGCAGAACTGATGTCACAGATACGCAGTATTTT. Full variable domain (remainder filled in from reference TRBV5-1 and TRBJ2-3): KAGVTQTPRYLIKTRGQQVTLSCSPISGHRSVSWYQQTPGQGLQFLFEYFSETQRNKGNFPGRFSGRQFSNSRSEMNVSTLELGDSALYLCASSRTDVTDTQYFGPGTRLTVL.

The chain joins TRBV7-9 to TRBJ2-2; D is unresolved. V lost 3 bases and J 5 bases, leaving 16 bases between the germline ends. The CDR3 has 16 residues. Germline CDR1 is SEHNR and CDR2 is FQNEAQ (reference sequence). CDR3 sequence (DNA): TGTGCCAGCAGCTTCGTCGGTCCCCTCGAAACCGGGGAGCTGTTTTTT. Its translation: CASSFVGPLETGELFF.

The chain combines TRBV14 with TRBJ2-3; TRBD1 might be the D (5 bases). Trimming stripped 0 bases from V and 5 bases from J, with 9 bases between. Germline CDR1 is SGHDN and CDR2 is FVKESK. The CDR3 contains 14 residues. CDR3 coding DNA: TGTGCCAGCAGCCAAGATCCCAGGGAAGATACGCAGTATTTT. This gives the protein CASSQDPREDTQYF.

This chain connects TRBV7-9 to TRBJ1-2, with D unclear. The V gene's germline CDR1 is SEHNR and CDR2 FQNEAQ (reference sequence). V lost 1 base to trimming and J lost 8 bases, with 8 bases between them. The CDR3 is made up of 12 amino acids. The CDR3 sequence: CASSLGSAGYTF. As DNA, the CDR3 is TGTGCCAGCAGCTTAGGATCCGCAGGCTACACCTTC.

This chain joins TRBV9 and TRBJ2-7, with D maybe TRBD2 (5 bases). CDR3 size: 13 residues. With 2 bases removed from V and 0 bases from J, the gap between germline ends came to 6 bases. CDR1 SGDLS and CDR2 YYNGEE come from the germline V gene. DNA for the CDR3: TGTGCCAGCAGCGTTGACTACTCCTACGAGCAGTACTTC. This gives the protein CASSVDYSYEQYF. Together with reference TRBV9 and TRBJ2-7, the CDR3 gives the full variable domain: DSGVTQTPKHLITATGQRVTLRCSPRSGDLSVYWYQQSLDQGLQFLIQYYNGEERAKGNILERFSAQQFPDLHSELNLSSLELGDSALYFCASSVDYSYEQYFGPGTRLTVT.

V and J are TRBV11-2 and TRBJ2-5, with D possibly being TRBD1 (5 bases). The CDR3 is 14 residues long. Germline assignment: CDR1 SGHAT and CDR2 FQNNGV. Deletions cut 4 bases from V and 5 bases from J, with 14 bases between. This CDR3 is CASSWLQGRETQYF. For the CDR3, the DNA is TGTGCCAGCAGCTGGTTGCAGGGCCGGGAGACCCAGTACTTC.

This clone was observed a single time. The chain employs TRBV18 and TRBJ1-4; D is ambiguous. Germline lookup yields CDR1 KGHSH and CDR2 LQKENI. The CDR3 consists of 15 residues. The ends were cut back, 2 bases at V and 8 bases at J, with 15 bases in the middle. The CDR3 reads CASSPSDSVKEKLFF. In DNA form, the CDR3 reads TGTGCCAGCTCACCATCGGACTCGGTCAAGGAAAAACTGTTTTTT. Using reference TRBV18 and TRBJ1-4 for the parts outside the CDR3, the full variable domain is NAGVMQNPRHLVRRRGQEARLRCSPMKGHSHVYWYRQLPEEGLKFMVYLQKENIIDESGMPKERFSAEFPKEGPSILRIQQVVRGDSAAYFCASSPSDSVKEKLFFGSGTQLSVL.